One and the same sample provided the 19 T cell receptor beta chains below, sequenced in a study of blood T cell repertoires in COVID-19. Assay: immunoSEQ multiplex PCR; the TCRdb copy retains only in-frame clones and omits some. The sample lists about 89,000 clones; 85% to 95% were seen once. The sample consisted of peripheral blood. These receptors originate from a human donor with active COVID-19. The donor label of this sample is uncertain.

This sequence joins TRBV7-8 and TRBJ2-7, with 7 positions matching TRBD1. CDR1 and CDR2 (germline): SGHVS, FQNEAQ. The V segment lost 5 bases and the J segment 5 bases; nucleotides outside the gene matches: 6. There are 13 residues in the CDR3. DNA of the CDR3: TGTGCCAGCAGCCGTACGACAGGGAACGAGCAGTACTTC. This codes for CASSRTTGNEQYF.

The rearrangement links TRBV6-5 to TRBJ1-4; TRBD1 matches at 7 bases. V gave up 2 bases and J gave up 6 bases; unmatched junction bases: 6. The germline CDR1 and CDR2 sequences are MNHEY and SVGAGI. The CDR3 spans 15 residues. The CDR3 reads CASSYLGQEYEKLFF. As DNA, the CDR3 is TGTGCCAGCAGTTACCTCGGACAGGAATATGAAAAACTGTTTTTT.

CDR3 sequence reads: CASSLSGQGAGGYTF. The CDR3 bases are TGTGCCAGCAGTTTATCCGGACAGGGGGCGGGGGGCTACACCTTC. The rearrangement uses TRBV27 and TRBJ1-2; TRBD1 matches at 11 bases. V lost 0 bases, J lost 8 bases, and 5 bases stayed unmatched. Per germline, CDR1 MNHEY and CDR2 SMNVEV (reference sequence). CDR3 length equals 15 residues.

V and J are TRBV4-1 and TRBJ1-1, with 8 bases matching TRBD1. The germline gives CDR1 MGHRA, CDR2 YSYEKL. The CDR3 runs to 13 residues. With V trimmed by 3 bases and J by 4 bases, 1 base remained unmatched. CDR3 sequence (DNA): TGCGCCAGCAGCCACGGACAGGGCACTGAAGCTTTCTTT. Translation: CASSHGQGTEAFF.

The table lists this clone with a few counts. The chain couples TRBV5-1 to TRBJ2-7, with 10 bases fitting TRBD2. J lost 3 bases, V lost 0 bases, and 9 bases had no gene match. The CDR3 length is 17 residues. The V gene's germline CDR1 is SGHRS and CDR2 YFSETQ. The CDR3 region is CASSLGSASGGGYEQYF. The CDR3 nucleotides are TGCGCCAGCAGCTTGGGATCGGCTAGCGGGGGTGGCTACGAGCAGTACTTC.

The chain uses TRBV6-5 and TRBJ1-6, with D possibly being TRBD1 (6 bases). The CDR3 runs 14 residues. Germline V gene data show CDR1 as MNHEY and CDR2 as SVGAGI. Trimming shortened V by 9 bases and J by 5 bases, and 14 bases separated the two germline ends. CDR3 sequence (DNA): TGTGCCAGTAAGCAGGGGAGCGATAATTCACCCCTCCACTTT. Protein product: CASKQGSDNSPLHF.

The chain combines TRBV6-5 with TRBJ1-1, with 9 bases lining up with TRBD1. V was clipped by 2 bases and J by 5 bases; unmatched bases: 6. The CDR3 spans 15 residues. Per the germline V gene, CDR1 is MNHEY and CDR2 is SVGAGI. The CDR3 nucleotides read TGTGCCAGCAGTTACCTACAGGGGGCGCGGACTGAAGCTTTCTTT. The encoded protein is CASSYLQGARTEAFF.

The rearrangement links TRBV5-1 to TRBJ1-4; D unresolved. Trimming stripped 4 bases from V and 2 bases from J, with 6 bases between. CDR3 length equals 13 residues. Germline V gene sequence: CDR1 SGHRS, CDR2 YFSETQ. CDR3: CASSPYTNEKLFF. The CDR3 region has the DNA TGCGCCAGCAGCCCTTATACTAATGAAAAACTGTTTTTT.

The chain links TRBV19 to TRBJ2-1; D might be TRBD2 (5 bases). V was pared by 3 bases and J by 3 bases, with 6 bases between. The CDR3 length is 13 residues. The germline V gene has CDR1 LNHDA and CDR2 SQIVND (reference sequence). The CDR3 nucleotides read TGTGCCAGTAGTATGGGGAGCTACAATGAGCAGTTCTTC. Translated: CASSMGSYNEQFF.

The J gene is TRBJ1-2, the V gene TRBV6-1, with D possibly TRBD1 on 5 matching bases. From germline, CDR1 is MNHNS and CDR2 SASEGT. V was cut by 4 bases and J by 1 base, with 16 bases left in between. The CDR3 runs to 16 residues. CDR3 sequence (DNA): TGTGCCAGCAGTGGTGCCTGGGGCCGCGATAACTATGGCTACACCTTC. This gives the protein CASSGAWGRDNYGYTF.

The chain joins TRBV20-1 to TRBJ1-1, with D possibly being TRBD1 (6 bases). Germline V gives CDR1 DFQATT, CDR2 SNEGSKA (reference sequence). Trimming pared 3 bases from V and 0 bases from J, leaving 11 bases between. This CDR3 contains 14 residues. In nucleotides, the CDR3 is TGCAGTGCTAGTAAGGGGGGGGTGAACACTGAAGCTTTCTTT. Protein product: CSASKGGVNTEAFF.

The rearrangement links TRBV2 to TRBJ2-3; 7 bases fit TRBD2. The CDR3 spans 16 residues. Trimming at V came to 2 bases and at J to 1 base, leaving 6 bases not matched to a gene. Germline V gives CDR1 SNHLY, CDR2 FYNNEI. CDR3 in amino acids: CASSELTAGGTDTQYF. The CDR3 bases are TGTGCCAGCAGTGAACTGACGGCGGGAGGCACAGATACGCAGTATTTT.

The V gene is TRBV27, the J gene TRBJ1-5; 7 nucleotides match TRBD1. Per the germline V gene, CDR1 is MNHEY and CDR2 is SMNVEV (reference sequence). The CDR3 spans 15 residues. V lost 3 bases and J lost 3; bases outside the gene matches: 5. The CDR3 reads CASSFGDSLNQPQHF. Here the CDR3 DNA reads TGTGCCAGCAGTTTCGGGGACAGCCTCAATCAGCCCCAGCATTTT.

The chain has TRBV7-8 and TRBJ1-6, with D hard to call. Germline assignment: CDR1 SGHVS and CDR2 FQNEAQ. The ends were cut back, 3 bases at V and 9 bases at J, with 12 bases in the middle. This CDR3 contains 14 residues. CDR3 sequence: CASSLGIEGSPLHF. CDR3 DNA sequence: TGTGCCAGCAGCTTGGGGATAGAGGGTTCACCCCTCCACTTT.

This clone was detected a few times. This sample includes further DNA sequences coding for the same CDR3. This chain connects TRBV10-3 to TRBJ2-2, with TRBD2 matching 7 bases. The CDR3 runs to 15 residues. The J segment lost 1 base and the V segment lost 6 bases, leaving 5 bases of the junction unmatched. Per germline, CDR1 ENHRY and CDR2 SYGVKD. Written as DNA, the CDR3 is TGTGCCATCAGGGCGGGCGGGGGGAACACCGGGGAGCTGTTTTTT. This gives the protein CAIRAGGGNTGELFF.

The V and J genes are TRBV3-1 (or the pseudogene TRBV3-2) and TRBJ2-3; D is possibly TRBD2 (6 bases). Germline V lookup: CDR1 LGHDT, CDR2 YNNKEL (reference sequence). Trimming cost V 1 base and J 6 bases, with 11 bases left between them. CDR3 length: 14 residues. Here the CDR3 DNA reads TGTGCCAGCAGCCAAGGTCCCCGGGAGGATACGCAGTATTTT. It encodes CASSQGPREDTQYF.

This clone was recorded once. This chain joins TRBV3-1 (or the pseudogene TRBV3-2) and TRBJ2-7, with TRBD1 as a possible D gene (5 bases). Per the germline V gene, CDR1 is LGHDT and CDR2 is YNNKEL (reference sequence). V was cut by 2 bases and J by 3 bases, with 11 bases left in between. The CDR3 spans 14 residues. The CDR3 DNA follows: TGTGCCAGCAGCCAACAAGGGGCTCTCTACGAGCAGTACTTC. Protein product: CASSQQGALYEQYF.

The rearrangement links TRBV9 to TRBJ2-3; 8 bases fit TRBD2. The CDR3 sequence is 18 residues long. The V and J ends lost 0 bases and 2 bases, in that order; junction bases with no gene match: 11. Per germline, CDR1 SGDLS and CDR2 YYNGEE. This chain's CDR3 is CASSVAGGGNHPTDTQYF. The DNA for the CDR3 is TGTGCCAGCAGCGTAGCTGGCGGGGGGAATCACCCCACAGATACGCAGTATTTT.

The genes are TRBV12-3 or TRBV12-4 and TRBJ1-2; no clear D gene. This CDR3 is 10 amino acids long. Trimming removed 5 bases from V and 8 bases from J, with 6 bases in between. CDR3 bases: TGTGCCAGCAGTGACTGGGGCTACACCTTC. It is translated as CASSDWGYTF.